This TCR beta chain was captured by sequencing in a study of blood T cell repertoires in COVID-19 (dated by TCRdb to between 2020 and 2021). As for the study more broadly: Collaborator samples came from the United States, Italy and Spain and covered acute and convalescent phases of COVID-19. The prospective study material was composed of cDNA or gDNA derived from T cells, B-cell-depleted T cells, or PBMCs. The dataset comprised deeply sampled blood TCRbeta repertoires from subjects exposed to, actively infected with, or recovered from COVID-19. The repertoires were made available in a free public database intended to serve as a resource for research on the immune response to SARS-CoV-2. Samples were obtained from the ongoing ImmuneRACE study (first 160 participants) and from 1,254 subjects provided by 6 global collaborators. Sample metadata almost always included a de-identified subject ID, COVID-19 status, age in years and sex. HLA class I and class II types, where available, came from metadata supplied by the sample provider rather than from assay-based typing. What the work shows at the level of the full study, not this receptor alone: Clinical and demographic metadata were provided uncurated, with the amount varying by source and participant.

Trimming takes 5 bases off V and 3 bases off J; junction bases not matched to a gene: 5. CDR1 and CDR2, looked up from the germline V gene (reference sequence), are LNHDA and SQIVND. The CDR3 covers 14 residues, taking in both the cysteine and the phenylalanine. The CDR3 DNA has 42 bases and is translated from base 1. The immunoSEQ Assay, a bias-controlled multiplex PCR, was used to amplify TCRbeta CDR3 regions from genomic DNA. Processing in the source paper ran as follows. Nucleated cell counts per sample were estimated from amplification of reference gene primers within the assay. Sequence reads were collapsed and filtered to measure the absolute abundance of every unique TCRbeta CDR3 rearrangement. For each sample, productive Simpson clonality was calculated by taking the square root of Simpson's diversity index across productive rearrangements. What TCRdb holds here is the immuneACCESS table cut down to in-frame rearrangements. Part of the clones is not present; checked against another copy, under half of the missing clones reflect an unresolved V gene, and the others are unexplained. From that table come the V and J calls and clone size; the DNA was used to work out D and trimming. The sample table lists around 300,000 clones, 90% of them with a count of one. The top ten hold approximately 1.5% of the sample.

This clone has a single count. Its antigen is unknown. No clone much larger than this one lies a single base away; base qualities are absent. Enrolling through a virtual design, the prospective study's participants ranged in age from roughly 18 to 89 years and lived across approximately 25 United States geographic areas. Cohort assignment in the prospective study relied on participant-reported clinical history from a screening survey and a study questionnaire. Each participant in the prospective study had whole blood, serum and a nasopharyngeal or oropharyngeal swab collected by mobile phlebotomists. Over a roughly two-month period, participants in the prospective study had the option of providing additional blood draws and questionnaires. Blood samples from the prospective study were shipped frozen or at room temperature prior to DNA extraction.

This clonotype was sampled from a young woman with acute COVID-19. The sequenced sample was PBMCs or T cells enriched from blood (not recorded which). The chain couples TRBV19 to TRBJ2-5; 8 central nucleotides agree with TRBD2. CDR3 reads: CASSPRGGEETQYF. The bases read TGTGCCAGTAGTCCTCGGGGGGGTGAAGAGACCCAGTACTTC.